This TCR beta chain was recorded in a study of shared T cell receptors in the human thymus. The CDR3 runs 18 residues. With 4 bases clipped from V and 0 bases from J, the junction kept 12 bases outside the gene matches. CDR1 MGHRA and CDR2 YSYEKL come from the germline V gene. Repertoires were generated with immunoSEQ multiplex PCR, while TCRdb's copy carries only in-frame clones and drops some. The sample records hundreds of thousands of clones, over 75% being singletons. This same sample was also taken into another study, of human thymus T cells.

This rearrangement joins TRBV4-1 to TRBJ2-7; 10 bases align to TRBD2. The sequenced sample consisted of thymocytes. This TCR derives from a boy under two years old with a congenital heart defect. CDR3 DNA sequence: TGCGCCAGCAGCCTTTATTTCGCAGCTAGCGGGAGCTCCTACGAGCAGTACTTC. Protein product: CASSLYFAASGSSYEQYF.